The 7 T cell receptor beta chains below all came from one sample that was sequenced in a study of T-cell reconstitution after alpha-beta-depleted transplantation in children. During its preparation, the TCRbeta library received unique molecular identifiers. MiXCR, applied by TCRdb to the PCR reads, yields one record per CDR3 protein. In the table there are fewer than 750,000 distinct CDR3 sequences, 25% to 30% of which are singletons. Here the sequenced sample was PBMCs, taken before TCRalphabeta/CD19-depleted stem cell transplant. The source is a boy in the first two years of life with Wiskott-Aldrich syndrome, due to receive a stem cell transplant.

This clonotype turned up a few times. CDR3: CASSLGQGIGQFF. The CDR3 nucleotides read TGCGCCAGCAGCTTGGGACAGGGGATCGGGCAGTTCTTC. The chain carries TRBV5-1 and TRBJ2-1, with 8 bases lining up with TRBD1. The J segment lost 12 bases and the V segment lost 0 bases, leaving 5 bases of the junction unmatched. This CDR3 has 13 amino acids. Germline CDR1 is SGHRS and CDR2 is YFSETQ.

This chain connects TRBV5-1 to TRBJ1-1; D is uncertain. CDR3 length: 14 amino acids. V was clipped by 5 bases and J by 5 bases, with 16 bases between them. Looked up from germline, CDR1 is SGHRS and CDR2 is YFSETQ. CDR3 sequence: CASRSPWHGTEAFF. In nucleotides, the CDR3 is TGCGCCAGCAGGTCCCCGTGGCACGGGACTGAAGCTTTCTTT.

Only a few counts were recorded for this clonotype. This chain connects TRBV2 to TRBJ2-7; tentatively, D is TRBD2 (6 bases). CDR3 size: 15 residues. V lost 7 bases to trimming and J lost 3 bases, with 19 bases between them. The germline CDR1 and CDR2 sequences are SNHLY and FYNNEI. In nucleotides, the CDR3 is TGTGCCAGCACCGGGGGTTGGACGGGGAGCTACGAGCAGTACTTC. It codes for CASTGGWTGSYEQYF.

In this sample, this clonotype turned up once. J is TRBJ1-4 and V is TRBV7-9; no reliable D call. Germline V gene sequence: CDR1 SEHNR, CDR2 FQNEAQ (reference sequence). The CDR3 runs 17 residues. V lost 5 bases, J lost 0 bases, and 16 bases lay in between. This CDR3 reads CASSEAEGFATNEKLFF. Here the CDR3 DNA reads TGTGCCAGCAGCGAGGCCGAGGGCTTTGCAACTAATGAAAAACTGTTTTTT.

This clonotype was picked up a small number of times. V usage is TRBV12-3 or TRBV12-4 and J usage is TRBJ2-5; possibly TRBD1 for D (6 bases). The CDR3 has 14 amino acids. V lost 8 bases to trimming and J lost 2 bases, with 15 bases between them. CDR3 nucleotide sequence: TGTGCCAGCCGAAAGGGGACACGGCAAGAGACCCAGTACTTC. It specifies CASRKGTRQETQYF.

This clonotype has more than one count but fewer than ten. The chain uses TRBV5-1 and TRBJ2-1; D is perhaps TRBD1 (5 bases). CDR1 and CDR2 from the germline V gene are SGHRS and YFSETQ. This CDR3 is built from 13 residues. V lost 0 bases, J lost 14 bases, and 15 bases lay in between. The CDR3: CASSLEKGQMEFF. CDR3 nucleotide sequence: TGCGCCAGCAGCTTGGAGAAGGGGCAAATGGAGTTCTTC.

This clonotype has just a few counts. The chain has TRBV12-3 or TRBV12-4 and TRBJ1-1, with 9 positions matching TRBD1. CDR3 size: 17 residues. V lost 6 bases and J lost 5; bases outside the gene matches: 16. CDR3 bases: TGTGCCAGCAGCCCTACTAGTGCCACAGGGGGCAGGACTGAAGCTTTCTTT. Residues: CASSPTSATGGRTEAFF.